These T cell receptor beta chains were read from a single sample in a study of response to subunit inactivated influenza vaccine. TCRdb redid the calling of the RT-PCR reads with MiXCR, one entry per CDR3 protein. The sample includes fewer than 650,000 distinct CDR3 sequences, under 15% of them seen just once. Source: PBMCs from blood, taken 45 days after vaccination. These receptors came from a middle-aged man who received an inactivated influenza vaccine. Both conserved end residues are part of each CDR3. D genes are given only for firm matches. For some rows the clone size is stated as once, few or many, or as a class when expanded; others skip it.

- | TRBJ1-2 | TRBV30 | 12 | few | TGTGCCTCCCAAATCGTTCCCTATGGCTACACCTTC | CASQIVPYGYTF
- | TRBJ2-5 | TRBV20-1 | 13 | few | TGCAGTGCTAGAGCCGTTCGTCGGGAGACCCAGTACTTC | CSARAVRRETQYF
- | TRBJ2-3 | TRBV7-9 | 13 | few | TGTGCCAGCAGCTCTGACAGGAGTGATACGCAGTATTTT | CASSSDRSDTQYF
- | TRBJ2-1 | TRBV7-6 | 16 | - | TGTGCCAGCAGCTTTAGTAGCCAGGGAACCTACAATGAGCAGTTCTTC | CASSFSSQGTYNEQFF
TRBD1 | TRBJ2-7 | TRBV24-1 | 14 | few | TGTGCCACCAGTGATGCTATTGGGACAGGCGAGCAGTACTTC | CATSDAIGTGEQYF
- | TRBJ1-1 | TRBV3-1 | 14 | - | TGTGCCAGCAGCCCCGCGAGGAGGAACACTGAAGCTTTCTTT | CASSPARRNTEAFF
- | TRBJ2-5 | TRBV20-1 | 12 | few | TGCAGTGCTGGACATCGCCGGGAGACCCAGTACTTC | CSAGHRRETQYF
- | TRBJ2-7 | TRBV12-3/TRBV12-4 | 13 | many | TGTGCCAGCAGCATCCGGGCCTTAGGGGAGCAGTACTTC | CASSIRALGEQYF
- | TRBJ2-2 | TRBV6-5 | 16 | few | TGTGCCAGCAGTTTCGGAGGGGCACCGCACACCGGGGAGCTGTTTTTT | CASSFGGAPHTGELFF
TRBD1 | TRBJ2-7 | TRBV6-5 | 16 | many | TGTGCCAGCAGTTACCCGGGCGGTCAGGGGGCGAGAGAGCAGTACTTC | CASSYPGGQGAREQYF
TRBD2 | TRBJ2-1 | TRBV29-1 | 14 | few | TGCAGCGTTGGGACTAGCGGGGTCTACAATGAGCAGTTCTTC | CSVGTSGVYNEQFF
- | TRBJ2-5 | TRBV12-3/TRBV12-4 | 15 | many | TGTGCCAGCAGTTTAGCGCTAGACTCCCAAGAGACCCAGTACTTC | CASSLALDSQETQYF
TRBD2 | TRBJ2-7 | TRBV20-1 | 18 | few | TGCAGTGCTAGCTCGACGGGGCTAGCGGGTTGGAGCTCCTACGAGCAGTACTTC | CSASSTGLAGWSSYEQYF
- | TRBJ2-1 | TRBV29-1 | 12 | many | TGCAGCGTTGACGGGCCCGGCGTTGAGCAGTTCTTC | CSVDGPGVEQFF
- | TRBJ1-1 | TRBV5-1 | 14 | few | TGCGCCAGCAGCTCATCTGCAGTGAACACTGAAGCTTTCTTT | CASSSSAVNTEAFF
TRBD2 | TRBJ2-1 | TRBV3-1 | 14 | - | TGTGCCAGCAGCCAAGCACCGGGGGGGCGTGAGCAGTTCTTC | CASSQAPGGREQFF
- | TRBJ1-4 | TRBV7-2 | 16 | - | TGTGCCAGCAGCCTCGCAGGGTCCGCAACTAATGAAAAACTGTTTTTT | CASSLAGSATNEKLFF
- | TRBJ1-1 | TRBV27 | 14 | - | TGTGCCAGCAGTTTATCGTTCGTTAACACTGAAGCTTTCTTT | CASSLSFVNTEAFF
TRBD2 | TRBJ2-1 | TRBV4-1 | 16 | few | TGCGCCAGCAGCCAAGATGTGGCGGGGGGAAAAAATGAGCAGTTCTTC | CASSQDVAGGKNEQFF
- | TRBJ2-5 | TRBV5-1 | 14 | many | TGTGCCAGCAGCTTAGGGAGGGGGCCAGAGACCCAGTACTTC | CASSLGRGPETQYF
- | TRBJ1-2 | TRBV5-1 | 15 | few | TGCGCCAGCAGCTTGGGGGGAGCTAGGAGTGTTGACTACACCTTC | CASSLGGARSVDYTF
- | TRBJ1-2 | TRBV20-1 | 14 | - | TGCAGTGCTAGGAACCTGCGAGCTAACTATGGCTACACCTTC | CSARNLRANYGYTF
TRBD2 | TRBJ2-3 | TRBV19 | 15 | - | TGTGCCAGTACTTGGACTAGCGGGAGAAGCGATACGCAGTATTTT | CASTWTSGRSDTQYF
TRBD2 | TRBJ2-2 | TRBV9 | 16 | few | TGTGCCAGCAGCGTAGGCGCTAGCGGTAGCACCGGGGAGCTGTTTTTT | CASSVGASGSTGELFF
- | TRBJ2-3 | TRBV2 | 14 | - | TGTGCCAGCAGCCGGGCATCGACCACAGATACGCAGTATTTT | CASSRASTTDTQYF
- | TRBJ2-3 | TRBV6-5 | 15 | few | TGTGCCAGCAGTTACTCTGCCAGGGGTAAAGATACGCAGTATTTT | CASSYSARGKDTQYF
TRBD1 | TRBJ2-3 | TRBV27 | 14 | few | TGTGCCAGCAGCAGGGACAGTTACACAGATACGCAGTATTTT | CASSRDSYTDTQYF
- | TRBJ2-3 | TRBV20-1 | 14 | many | TGCAGTGCTAGATCGGCGGTATCAGCAGATACGCAGTATTTT | CSARSAVSADTQYF
- | TRBJ2-6 | TRBV28 | 14 | - | TGTGCCAGCAGTGGGACCTCTGGGGCCAACGTCCTGACTTTC | CASSGTSGANVLTF
TRBD2 | TRBJ2-1 | TRBV7-3 | 15 | - | TGTGCCAGCAGCTTACATCCTAGCGGTGGGGGTGAGCAGTTCTTC | CASSLHPSGGGEQFF
- | TRBJ2-5 | TRBV7-6 | 14 | - | TGTGCCAGCAGCTTAGGGCGTAGGCTAGAGACCCAGTACTTC | CASSLGRRLETQYF
TRBD1 | TRBJ1-4 | TRBV4-2 | 15 | few | TGTGCCAGCAGCCAGGAACAGGGGTTGCGTGAAAAACTGTTTTTT | CASSQEQGLREKLFF
- | TRBJ2-3 | TRBV10-3 | 16 | many | TGTGCCATCAGTGGTCCTCCAGGGGGGAGCACAGATACGCAGTATTTT | CAISGPPGGSTDTQYF
- | TRBJ2-2 | TRBV9 | 14 | few | TGTGCCAGCAGCGTGACCTCGAACACCGGGGAGCTGTTTTTT | CASSVTSNTGELFF
- | TRBJ2-5 | TRBV1 | 18 | - | TGCACCAGCAGCATACCTCCGGGACTAGCGGGGCTCCAAGAGACCCAGTACTTC | CTSSIPPGLAGLQETQYF
- | TRBJ2-2 | TRBV24-1 | 16 | few | TGTGCCACCAGTGATACAACTGGGAGGAACACCGGGGAGCTGTTTTTT | CATSDTTGRNTGELFF
- | TRBJ2-1 | TRBV2 | 15 | once | TGTGCCAGGGACCCTGGGCCCCGACTGGAGGATGAGCAGTTCTTC | CARDPGPRLEDEQFF
TRBD2 | TRBJ2-3 | TRBV6-2/TRBV6-3 | 17 | - | TGTGCCAGCAGTTTCCCCATTTACCGGGGGGGCCCAGATACGCAGTATTTT | CASSFPIYRGGPDTQYF
TRBD2 | TRBJ2-5 | TRBV5-1 | 16 | few | TGCGCCAGCAGCTTGGTAGGGACTAGCGGGAGTGAGACCCAGTACTTC | CASSLVGTSGSETQYF
TRBD2 | TRBJ2-1 | TRBV3-1 | 14 | - | TGTGCCAGCAGGAGCGGGGGGAAGTACAATGAGCAGTTCTTC | CASRSGGKYNEQFF
- | TRBJ1-6 | TRBV6-1 | 16 | few | TGTGCCAGCAGTGAATTTATTGGGGGATCGTCTTCACCCCTCCACTTT | CASSEFIGGSSSPLHF
TRBD2 | TRBJ2-7 | TRBV7-9 | 16 | - | TGTGCCAGCAGCTCCCACTCAAGCGGGAGGGCCTACGAGCAGTACTTC | CASSSHSSGRAYEQYF
- | TRBJ2-2 | TRBV5-5 | 15 | - | TGTGCCAGCAGAACCCCCGTTTCGGGTACCGGGGAGCTGTTTTTT | CASRTPVSGTGELFF
TRBD1 | TRBJ1-5 | TRBV12-3/TRBV12-4 | 16 | - | TGTGCCAGCAGCCCCGGGACAGGGGTTAAAAATCAGCCCCAGCATTTT | CASSPGTGVKNQPQHF
TRBD1 | TRBJ2-5 | TRBV18 | 14 | many | TGTGCCAGCTCACTTGCAGGGGGCGAAGAGACCCAGTACTTC | CASSLAGGEETQYF
TRBD1 | TRBJ2-6 | TRBV6-2/TRBV6-3 | 19 | few | TGTGCCAGCAGATTTAACCGGGACAGGGTCATCTCTGGGGCCAACGTCCTGACTTTC | CASRFNRDRVISGANVLTF
TRBD2 | TRBJ2-1 | TRBV7-3 | 15 | few | TGTGCCAGCAGCCCGACAAGCGGGAGATTTAATGAGCAGTTCTTC | CASSPTSGRFNEQFF
- | TRBJ2-2 | TRBV7-8 | 19 | - | TGTGCCAGCAGCTCCCTGACCTTACAGGGTAGGCTGAACACCGGGGAGCTGTTTTTT | CASSSLTLQGRLNTGELFF
TRBD1 | TRBJ1-5 | TRBV29-1 | 13 | many | TGCAGCGTCGGAGGACAGGGAAATCAGCCCCAGCATTTT | CSVGGQGNQPQHF
- | TRBJ2-5 | TRBV10-3 | 14 | few | TGTGCCATCAGAAGGGGACTCGAAATAGAGACCCAGTACTTC | CAIRRGLEIETQYF
- | TRBJ2-2 | TRBV7-9 | 13 | few | TGTGCCAGCAGTACCTGGGGGGACGGGGAGCTGTTTTTT | CASSTWGDGELFF
- | TRBJ2-2 | TRBV20-1 | 14 | few | TGCAGTGCTCCCCCCCCTCTGGGAACCGGGGAGCTGTTTTTT | CSAPPPLGTGELFF